The 5 T cell receptor beta chains in this list originate from one sample, sequenced in a study of cytomegalovirus exposure and HLA in healthy donors. Primers: 60 Vbeta forward and 13 Jbeta reverse. Method: immunoSEQ multiplex PCR; TCRdb's copy keeps in-frame clones and lacks some. The top ten clones hold approximately 1.5% of a sample with some 62,000 clones, around 87% of them seen once. The sample was PBMCs. All receptors derive from a young man in good health and CMV-seronegative.

This clone was detected once. V usage is TRBV7-6 and J usage is TRBJ2-2; TRBD2 aligns across 7 bases. Trimming at V came to 4 bases and at J to 0 bases, leaving 5 bases not matched to a gene. CDR3 length: 16 amino acids. Germline V CDR1 and CDR2: SGHVS, FNYEAQ. Here the CDR3 DNA reads TGTGCCAGCAGCTCTGCGGGACTAACGAACACCGGGGAGCTGTTTTTT. It yields the protein CASSSAGLTNTGELFF.

This sequence joins TRBV6-5 and TRBJ2-1, with D possibly matching TRBD1 (5 bases). The CDR3 consists of 15 residues. V was pared by 2 bases and J by 6 bases, with 14 bases between. Germline loops: CDR1 MNHEY, CDR2 SVGAGI. In nucleotides, the CDR3 is TGTGCCAGCAGTTACGGACGGACACTCGGCAATGAGCAGTTCTTC. Translation gives CASSYGRTLGNEQFF.

This chain connects TRBV13 to TRBJ2-5; 7 positions match TRBD2. Losses at the gene ends were 6 bases for V and 2 bases for J; bases not matched to a gene: 9. CDR1 and CDR2 from the germline V gene are PRHDT and FYEKMQ (reference sequence). This CDR3 has 15 amino acids. The CDR3 DNA follows: TGTGCCAGCAGAGGAGGGGCTAGCGGACAAGAGACCCAGTACTTC. Its translation is CASRGGASGQETQYF. Full variable domain (remainder filled in from reference TRBV13 and TRBJ2-5): AAGVIQSPRHLIKEKRETATLKCYPIPRHDTVYWYQQGPGQDPQFLISFYEKMQSDKGSIPDRFSAQQFSDYHSELNMSSLELGDSALYFCASRGGASGQETQYFGPGTRLLVL.

The chain combines TRBV18 with TRBJ1-2; perhaps TRBD1 as D (5 bases). The CDR3 loop spans 13 amino acids. Per germline, CDR1 KGHSH and CDR2 LQKENI. Trimming removed 3 bases at V and 5 bases at J, with 10 bases between. In DNA, the CDR3 is TGTGCCAGCTCACCTGGGGGGGAGTATGGCTACACCTTC. Translated, it gives CASSPGGEYGYTF.

The rearrangement uses TRBV2 and TRBJ2-5; D gene uncertain. Judging by the DNA end, TRBJ2-7 fits better; the J call may be wrong. The CDR3 is 14 residues long. Germline assignment: CDR1 SNHLY and CDR2 FYNNEI. The CDR3 spells CASSEFASVYEQYF. The CDR3 nucleotides read TGTGCCAGCAGTGAATTTGCCAGCGTCTACGAGCAGTACTTC.